This record covers a single T cell receptor (beta chain). Its antigen remains unknown. This record comes from a study of long-term antiretroviral therapy in people with HIV. General study results and limits: Post-ART diversity increased but stayed below transplant donor controls. Repertoires in HIV (unlike those of controls) had narrower CDR3 length ranges.

None of the participants with HIV were treated outside the United States. The assay used was immunoSEQ (version v3.0), run at survey level. Sequencing used immunoSEQ multiplex PCR; TCRdb keeps in-frame clones, though not all of them. The sample lists 20,000 to 30,000 clones, about 95% seen once, with 2.2% in the top ten. The CDR3 length is 15 residues. V gave up 4 bases and J gave up 8 bases, with 21 bases separating them. CDR1 is SGHKS and CDR2 is YYEKEE in the germline V gene (reference sequence). This chain links TRBV5-5 with TRBJ1-1; the D gene is possibly TRBD1 (6 bases). The material sequenced was unsorted PBMCs, taken roughly 5.1 years after starting antiretroviral therapy. This TCR derives from a woman in her forties or fifties with HIV. CDR3 nucleotides: TGTGCCAGCAGCACCCAACAGGGTGGGGGAAAAGAAGCTTTCTTT. Protein product: CASSTQQGGGKEAFF.